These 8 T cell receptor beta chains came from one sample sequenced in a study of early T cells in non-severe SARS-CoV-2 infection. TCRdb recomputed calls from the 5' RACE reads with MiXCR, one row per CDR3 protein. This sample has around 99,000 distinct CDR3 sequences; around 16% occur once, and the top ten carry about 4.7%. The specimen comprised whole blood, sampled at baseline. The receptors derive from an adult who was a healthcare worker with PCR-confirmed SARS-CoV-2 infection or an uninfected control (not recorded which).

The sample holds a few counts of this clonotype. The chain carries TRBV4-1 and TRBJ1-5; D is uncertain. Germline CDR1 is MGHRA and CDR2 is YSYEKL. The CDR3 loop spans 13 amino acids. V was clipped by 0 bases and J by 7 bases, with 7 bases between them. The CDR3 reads CASSQDSWQPQHF. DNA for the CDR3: TGCGCCAGCAGCCAAGATAGCTGGCAGCCCCAGCATTTT.

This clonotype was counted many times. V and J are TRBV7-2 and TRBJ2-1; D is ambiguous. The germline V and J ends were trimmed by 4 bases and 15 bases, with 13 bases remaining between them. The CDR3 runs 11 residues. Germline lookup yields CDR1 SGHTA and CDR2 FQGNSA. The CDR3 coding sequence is TGTGCCAGCAGCTGGGCTAGGTGGCTGTTCTTC. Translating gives CASSWARWLFF. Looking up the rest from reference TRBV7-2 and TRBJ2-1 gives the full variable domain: GAGVSQSPSNKVTEKGKDVELRCDPISGHTALYWYRQSLGQGLEFLIYFQGNSAPDKSGLPSDRFSAERTGGSVSTLTIQRTQQEDSAVYLCASSWARWLFFGPGTRLTVL.

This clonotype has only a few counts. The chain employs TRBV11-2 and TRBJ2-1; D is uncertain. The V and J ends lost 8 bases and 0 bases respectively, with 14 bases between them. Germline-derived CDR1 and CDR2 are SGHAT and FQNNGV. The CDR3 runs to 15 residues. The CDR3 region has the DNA TGTGCCAGCTCGACCAAGCCGAGCTCCTACAATGAGCAGTTCTTC. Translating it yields CASSTKPSSYNEQFF.

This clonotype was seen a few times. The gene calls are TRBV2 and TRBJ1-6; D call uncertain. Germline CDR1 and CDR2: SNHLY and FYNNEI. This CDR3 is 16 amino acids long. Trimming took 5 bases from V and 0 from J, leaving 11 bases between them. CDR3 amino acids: CASSSSASSYNSPLHF. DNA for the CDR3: TGTGCCAGCAGTTCCTCCGCGAGCTCCTATAATTCACCCCTCCACTTT.

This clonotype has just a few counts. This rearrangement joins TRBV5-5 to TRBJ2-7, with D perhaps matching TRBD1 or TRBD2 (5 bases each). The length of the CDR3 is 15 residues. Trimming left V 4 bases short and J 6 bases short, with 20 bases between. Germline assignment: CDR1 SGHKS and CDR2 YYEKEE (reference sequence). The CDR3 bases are TGTGCCAGCAGCCTGGCCGGGACGGTTCCTTCCGAGCAGTACTTC. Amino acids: CASSLAGTVPSEQYF.

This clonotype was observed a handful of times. CDR3 residues: CASSLSSDTGELFF. Written as DNA, the CDR3 is TGTGCCAGCAGCTTGTCGAGTGACACCGGGGAGCTGTTTTTT. This chain joins TRBV5-5 and TRBJ2-2; D is unresolved. Germline V CDR1 and CDR2: SGHKS, YYEKEE (reference sequence). This CDR3 has 14 amino acids. Trimming removed 1 base from V and 3 bases from J, with 7 bases in between.

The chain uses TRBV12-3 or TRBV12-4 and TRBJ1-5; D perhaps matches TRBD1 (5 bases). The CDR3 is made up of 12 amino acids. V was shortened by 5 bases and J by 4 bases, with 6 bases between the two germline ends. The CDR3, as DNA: TGTGCCAGCAGTCGGGGGAATCAGCCCCAGCATTTT. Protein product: CASSRGNQPQHF.

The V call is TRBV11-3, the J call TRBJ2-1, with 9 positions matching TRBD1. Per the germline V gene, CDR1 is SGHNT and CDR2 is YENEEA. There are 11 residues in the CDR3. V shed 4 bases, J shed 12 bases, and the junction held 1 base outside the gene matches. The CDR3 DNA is TGTGCCAGCAGCTCGACAGGGGGGCAGTTCTTC. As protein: CASSSTGGQFF. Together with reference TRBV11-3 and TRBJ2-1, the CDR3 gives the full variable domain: EAGVVQSPRYKIIEKKQPVAFWCNPISGHNTLYWYLQNLGQGPELLIRYENEEAVDDSQLPKDRFSAERLKGVDSTLKIQPAELGDSAVYLCASSSTGGQFFGPGTRLTVL.